Presented here are 12 T cell receptor beta chains from one specimen sequenced in a study of T cells in Graves' hyperthyroidism and ophthalmopathy (dated by TCRdb to about 2019). Library generation was performed with multiplex PCR. TCRdb shows the sequencer as Illumina HiSeq 2000. Amplification of TCR beta CDR3 regions was carried out from RNA transcripts. A first-round RT-PCR of the TCR CDR3 used the HTBI primer set with the Qiagen OneStep RT-PCR kit. TCRdb trimmed the raw reads at Q25, called clones with MiXCR and kept productive beta chains. All rows with the same CDR3 protein become a single entry with the most common DNA and genes. This sample gives some 550,000 distinct CDR3 sequences in total; under 25% of them show up just once. 26% of the sample is in the top ten clones. The sample consisted of blood. These receptors were obtained from a man between 18 and 29 years old with Graves' hyperthyroidism.

This clonotype appeared a single time. This chain joins TRBV28 and TRBJ1-5; D is undetermined. CDR3 length: 15 residues. The V end lost 4 bases, the J end lost 2 bases, and 12 bases lay between the germline ends. Germline V gene sequence: CDR1 MDHEN, CDR2 SYDVKM. CDR3 coding DNA: TGTGCCAGCAGTTCCCCGGGCGCCGGCAATCAGCCCCAGCATTTT. As protein: CASSSPGAGNQPQHF.

The chain has TRBV28 and TRBJ1-5, with D tentatively TRBD1 (5 bases). The germline V gene has CDR1 MDHEN and CDR2 SYDVKM. The CDR3 has 15 residues. The V and J ends lost 1 base and 7 bases respectively, with 14 bases between them. DNA for the CDR3: TGTGCCAGCAGTTTATCCGTCCAGGGCGGACAGCCCCAGCATTTT. This gives the protein CASSLSVQGGQPQHF.

In its sample, this clonotype was seen many times. The chain couples TRBV7-9 to TRBJ2-7; D unresolved. From germline, CDR1 is SEHNR and CDR2 FQNEAQ (reference sequence). The CDR3 length is 12 residues. V was clipped by 1 base and J by 7 bases, with 8 bases between them. The CDR3 bases are TGTGCCAGCAGCTTAGACTATATGGAGCAGTACTTC. Translating it yields CASSLDYMEQYF.

This clonotype was seen repeatedly, ten times or more. V usage is TRBV7-9 and J usage is TRBJ1-2; possible D gene TRBD1, 6 bases. In germline, CDR1 is SEHNR, CDR2 FQNEAQ (reference sequence). Trimming shortened V by 2 bases and J by 8 bases, and 15 bases separated the two germline ends. There are 14 residues in the CDR3. CDR3 bases: TGTGCCAGCAGCTTAAGGGGGGGCGCGCGGGGCTACACCTTC. This codes for CASSLRGGARGYTF.

This rearrangement joins TRBV30 to TRBJ1-2, with D possibly TRBD1 on 5 matching bases. The V end was cut by 1 base, the J end by 1 base, with 7 bases between. The CDR3 covers 13 residues. Germline V gene data show CDR1 as GTSNPN and CDR2 as SVGIG (reference sequence). DNA for the CDR3: TGTGCCTGGAGTGAAGACAGTAACTATGGCTACACCTTC. Protein sequence: CAWSEDSNYGYTF.

Details on this clonotype: A read error is possible here, since a much larger clone lies one base away. V gene TRBV20-1 combines with J gene TRBJ2-7; 7 bases match TRBD2. The germline V gene has CDR1 DFQATT and CDR2 SNEGSKA (reference sequence). The trim removed 3 bases at V and 8 bases at J, leaving 10 bases unmatched. CDR3 length equals 13 residues. The CDR3 loop is CSASRGGSNKQYF. The DNA for the CDR3 is TGCAGTGCTAGTCGCGGGGGATCCAACAAGCAGTACTTC.

The sample holds a few counts of this clonotype. The chain has TRBV9 and TRBJ1-3; D unclear. This CDR3 comprises 15 residues. Trimming left V 0 bases short and J 0 bases short, with 7 bases between. In germline, CDR1 is SGDLS, CDR2 YYNGEE. The CDR3 protein is CASSVGPHSGNTIYF. CDR3 bases: TGTGCCAGCAGCGTAGGACCGCACTCTGGAAACACCATATATTTT. Looking up the rest from reference TRBV9 and TRBJ1-3 gives the full variable domain: DSGVTQTPKHLITATGQRVTLRCSPRSGDLSVYWYQQSLDQGLQFLIQYYNGEERAKGNILERFSAQQFPDLHSELNLSSLELGDSALYFCASSVGPHSGNTIYFGEGSWLTVV.

This rearrangement joins TRBV6-2 or TRBV6-3 to TRBJ2-4; D is ambiguous. This CDR3 has 12 residues. Trimming cost V 0 bases and J 7 bases, with 4 bases left between them. Germline V CDR1 and CDR2: MNHEY, SVGEGT. CDR3 region: CASSYSTNIQYF. Written as DNA, the CDR3 is TGTGCCAGCAGTTACTCAACCAACATTCAGTACTTC.

This clonotype was recorded at least ten times. This chain connects TRBV28 to TRBJ1-1; 10 bases line up with TRBD1. The CDR3 runs to 16 residues. V shed 8 bases, J shed 4 bases, and the junction held 13 bases outside the gene matches. Germline assignment: CDR1 MDHEN and CDR2 SYDVKM. CDR3 sequence reads: CASGLTGGDGSTEAFF. CDR3 in DNA: TGTGCCAGCGGCTTGACAGGGGGCGATGGTAGCACTGAAGCTTTCTTT.

V usage is TRBV4-1 and J usage is TRBJ2-5; D possibly uses TRBD1 or TRBD2 (6 bases each). The V end lost 0 bases, the J end lost 2 bases, and 13 bases lay between the germline ends. The CDR3 has 16 amino acids. Germline CDR1 reads MGHRA; CDR2 reads YSYEKL. In DNA, the CDR3 is TGCGCCAGCAGCCAAGATCCGAGGGGGAGGCAAGAGACCCAGTACTTC. This gives the protein CASSQDPRGRQETQYF.

This clonotype was seen repeatedly, ten times or more. V and J are TRBV11-2 and TRBJ2-7, with D hard to call. V lost 1 base and J 3 bases, leaving 7 bases between the germline ends. The germline V gene encodes CDR1 SGHAT and CDR2 FQNNGV. The CDR3 has 13 residues. The CDR3 nucleotides read TGTGCCAGCAGCTTAGCTCCCCACTACGAGCAGTACTTC. This translates into CASSLAPHYEQYF.

This clonotype was picked up a small number of times. The chain links TRBV6-5 to TRBJ1-2; no clear D gene. The V end lost 4 bases, the J end lost 3 bases, and 9 bases lay between the germline ends. The length of the CDR3 is 13 residues. The germline V gene encodes CDR1 MNHEY and CDR2 SVGAGI. The CDR3 sequence is CASSSPVYYGYTF. The CDR3 region has the DNA TGTGCCAGCAGTTCTCCCGTTTACTATGGCTACACCTTC.